The 6 T cell receptor beta chains listed next were all sequenced from one sample in a study of OX40 agonist ivuxolimab in advanced cancers. Using immunoSEQ multiplex PCR, the repertoire was profiled, and TCRdb retains in-frame clones only, with some absent. The table has some 60,000 clones, 80% to 90% seen once; the top ten hold 1.9%. The input for sequencing was CD4+ or CD8+ T cells sorted from blood, taken in a trial of the OX40 agonist ivuxolimab. These receptors originate from an adult with an advanced solid tumor such as melanoma, head and neck, liver or kidney cancer.

V gene TRBV7-9 combines with J gene TRBJ1-1; no clear D. CDR1 and CDR2 from the germline V gene are SEHNR and FQNEAQ (reference sequence). V lost 2 bases and J lost 1, with 8 bases in between. This CDR3 is 14 amino acids long. In nucleotides, the CDR3 is TGTGCCAGCAGCTTACACGGCGGGAACACTGAAGCTTTCTTT. It is translated as CASSLHGGNTEAFF.

V is TRBV9 and J is TRBJ1-4; TRBD1 matches at 8 bases. Germline lookup yields CDR1 SGDLS and CDR2 YYNGEE. The length of the CDR3 is 13 residues. J was trimmed by 8 bases and V by 4 bases; bases with no gene match: 4. Here the CDR3 DNA reads TGTGCCAGCAGCATTCGGACAGGGGAAAAACTGTTTTTT. Its protein is CASSIRTGEKLFF.

This chain uses TRBV27 with TRBJ2-1; weak D call: TRBD2 (6 bases). Trimming left V 6 bases short and J 5 bases short, with 14 bases between. Per germline, CDR1 MNHEY and CDR2 SMNVEV (reference sequence). The CDR3 loop spans 14 amino acids. CDR3 loop: CASRRSSANNEQFF. As DNA, the CDR3 is TGTGCCAGCAGGAGGTCTAGCGCAAACAATGAGCAGTTCTTC.

The J gene is TRBJ2-7, the V gene TRBV30, with a weak D call TRBD1 (6 bases). The CDR3 runs 13 residues. Germline assignment: CDR1 GTSNPN and CDR2 SVGIG (reference sequence). Trimming removed 0 bases from V and 3 bases from J, with 9 bases in between. CDR3 sequence reads: CAWSVQGSYEQYV. CDR3 DNA: TGTGCCTGGAGTGTACAGGGCAGCTACGAGCAGTACGTC.

This clone has more than one count but fewer than ten. V usage is TRBV27 and J usage is TRBJ2-1; D is unclear. Trimming left V 3 bases short and J 6 bases short, with 12 bases between. The CDR3 loop spans 14 amino acids. Germline lookup yields CDR1 MNHEY and CDR2 SMNVEV (reference sequence). For the CDR3, the DNA is TGTGCCAGCAGTTTTATCGGCGGAAGCAATGAGCAGTTCTTC. Translated, it gives CASSFIGGSNEQFF.

The chain couples TRBV5-4 to TRBJ2-1; 8 bases align to TRBD2. The CDR3 is made up of 14 amino acids. Per germline, CDR1 SGHNT and CDR2 YYREEE (reference sequence). The trim removed 1 base at V and 6 bases at J, leaving 3 bases unmatched. The CDR3 loop reads CASSLTGGPNEQFF. Written as DNA, the CDR3 is TGTGCCAGCAGCTTGACGGGAGGGCCCAATGAGCAGTTCTTC.